The clone carrying this TCR beta chain was detected many times. Its antigen remains unknown. This sample was taken from a study of blood T cells in healthy people across ages. The study, taken as a whole, reports: Diversity was higher, and naive CD4+ cells more numerous, in long-lived donors than in aged donors.

Total RNA was isolated from each sample in quantities of at least 5.5 micrograms. This CDR3 has 17 residues. With V trimmed by 0 bases and J by 2 bases, 9 bases remained unmatched. In germline, CDR1 is ENHRY, CDR2 SYGVKD. Through a sample-barcoded 5' primer and a J-beta primer mix, a second PCR was run for roughly 6 to 11 cycles. Template switching added a 12-random-nucleotide identifier to every cDNA molecule. Per-sample output comprised a minimum of 3 million paired-end reads containing CDR3. Each CDR3 protein gets one entry after TCRdb re-called the 5' RACE reads with MiXCR. The table records 1.5 million to 2 million distinct CDR3 sequences, about 31% of them present only once.

The sequence was collected from a woman aged 25-40 years in good health. The sample consisted of blood. The chain couples TRBV10-3 to TRBJ2-5, with 7 bases that match TRBD2. The CDR3 reads CAISESLSGTHQETQYF. The CDR3 DNA is TGTGCCATCAGTGAGTCCTTGAGCGGGACTCATCAAGAGACCCAGTACTTC.